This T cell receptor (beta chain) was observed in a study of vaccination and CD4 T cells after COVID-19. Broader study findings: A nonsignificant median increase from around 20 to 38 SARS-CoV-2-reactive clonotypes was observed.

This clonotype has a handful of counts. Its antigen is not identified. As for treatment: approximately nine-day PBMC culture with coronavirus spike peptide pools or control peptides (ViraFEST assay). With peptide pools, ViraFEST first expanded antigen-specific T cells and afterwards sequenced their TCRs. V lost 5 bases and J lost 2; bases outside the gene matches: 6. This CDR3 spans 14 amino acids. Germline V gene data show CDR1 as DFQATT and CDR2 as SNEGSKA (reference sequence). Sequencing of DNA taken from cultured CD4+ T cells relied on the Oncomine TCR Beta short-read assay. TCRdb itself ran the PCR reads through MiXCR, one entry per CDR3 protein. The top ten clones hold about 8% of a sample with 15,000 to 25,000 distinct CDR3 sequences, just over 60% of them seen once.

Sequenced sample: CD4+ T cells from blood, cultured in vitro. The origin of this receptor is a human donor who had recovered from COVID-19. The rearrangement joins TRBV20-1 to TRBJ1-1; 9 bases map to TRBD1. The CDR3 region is CSARQGVLNTEAFF. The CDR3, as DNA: TGCAGTGCTCGACAGGGGGTCCTCAACACTGAAGCTTTCTTT.